This T cell receptor beta chain was documented in a study of cytotoxic CD8 clonotypes in ibrutinib-treated CLL. Study information: Included were approximately ten relapsed/refractory and approximately 15 treatment-naive patients, of whom approximately 17 were IGHV unmutated. Response sampling came at median roughly a year of treatment, ranging 6 to 36 months.

V was trimmed by 3 bases and J by 5 bases, leaving 10 bases between them. Germline values: CDR1 SGDLS, CDR2 YYNGEE. The CDR3 contains 13 residues. TCRdb's table, derived via immunoSEQ multiplex PCR, lists solely in-frame clones and lacks some. The sample holds hundreds of thousands of clones, just under 80% seen once. The receptor's source is a human donor with chronic lymphocytic leukemia. The sequenced sample was PBMCs, obtained before ibrutinib treatment. V gene TRBV9 combines with J gene TRBJ2-3; weak D call: TRBD2 (6 bases). CDR3: CASSGGLRDTQYF. The CDR3 bases are TGTGCCAGCAGCGGGGGACTCCGAGATACGCAGTATTTT.